The rows below give T cell receptor beta chains drawn from one sample of a study of T cells in Graves' hyperthyroidism and ophthalmopathy. Each CDR3 protein gets one entry after TCRdb re-called the multiplex PCR reads with MiXCR. Among 500,000 to 600,000 distinct CDR3 sequences listed, 35% to 55% were seen once. Input material: peripheral blood or thyroid tissue (not recorded which). The receptors were gathered from a woman aged 18-29 years with Graves' hyperthyroidism. The CDR3 runs from the conserved cysteine through the conserved F or W. The D gene is left open where the match is weak. Clone size is shown for a subset of rows, as once, few, many or a class of expanded clone.

-,TRBJ2-5,many,TRBV10-3,TGTGCCATCAGTGAGCATGAGACCCAGTACTTC,CAISEHETQYF
-,TRBJ1-1,-,TRBV15,TGTGCCACCAGCAGAGTAGACGCGCAAGGGACTGAAGCTTTCTTT,CATSRVDAQGTEAFF
-,TRBJ2-7,many,TRBV18,TGTGCCAGCTCCCACAGGCCCTCCTACGAGCAGTACTTC,CASSHRPSYEQYF
TRBD1,TRBJ1-1,-,TRBV29-1,TGCAGCCTCCGAACAGGGGAAGGGAACACTGAAGCTTTCTTT,CSLRTGEGNTEAFF
-,TRBJ1-2,many,TRBV19,TGTGCCAGTAGTTTCGGCGCAGGGGACGCCTATGGCTACACCTTC,CASSFGAGDAYGYTF
TRBD2,TRBJ2-1,once,TRBV24-1,TGTGCCACCTCAAAAGGCAGGACTAGCGGGAGGAGGGGGGCCTACAATGAGCAGTTCTTC,CATSKGRTSGRRGAYNEQFF
-,TRBJ2-7,-,TRBV24-1,TGTGCCACCAGTCGTAGGGGGTCCTACGAGCAGTACTTC,CATSRRGSYEQYF
-,TRBJ2-7,-,TRBV9,TGTGCCAGCAGCGGGGCTCCGGAAGGCTACGAGCAGTACTTC,CASSGAPEGYEQYF
-,TRBJ1-4,-,TRBV9,TGTGCCAGCAGCGTAAACGTTGGCCGCCGTGGCACCGGGGAGTCAGAAAAACTGTTTTTT,CASSVNVGRRGTGESEKLFF
-,TRBJ2-7,once,TRBV25-1,TGTGCCAGCAGTGAATTTATGGACAATGAGCAGTACTTC,CASSEFMDNEQYF
TRBD2,TRBJ2-3,-,TRBV24-1,TGTGCCACCAGTGACACACTAGCGGGAGAACGAGATACGCAGTATTTT,CATSDTLAGERDTQYF
-,TRBJ1-5,-,TRBV10-3,TGTGCCATCACCTTCGACCATTATAGCAATCAGCCCCAGCATTTT,CAITFDHYSNQPQHF
-,TRBJ1-2,once,TRBV29-1,TGCAGCTTGGGCGCAAACTATGGCTACACCTTC,CSLGANYGYTF
-,TRBJ2-1,-,TRBV7-3,TGTGCCAGCAGCTCCTGGGCGGGGTCCCCCTACTCCTACAATGAGCAGTTCTTC,CASSSWAGSPYSYNEQFF
TRBD2,TRBJ2-2,-,TRBV7-3,TGTGCCAGCAGCCTAACTAGCGGGGTTAGCACCGGGGAGCTGTTTTTT,CASSLTSGVSTGELFF
-,TRBJ2-7,many,TRBV5-1,TGCGCCAGCAGCTTGGACAGGGAAAAGCAGTACTTC,CASSLDREKQYF
-,TRBJ1-5,many,TRBV2,TGTGCCAGCAGTAGGGAGAGGACGAATCAGCCCCAGCATTTT,CASSRERTNQPQHF
-,TRBJ1-2,few,TRBV27,TGTGCCACCTCACCAGGGCCAAATTATGGCTACACCTTC,CATSPGPNYGYTF
-,TRBJ1-3,many,TRBV12-5,TGTGCTAGTGAGCTAACGGGGGCGGTCTCTGGAAACACCATATATTTT,CASELTGAVSGNTIYF
TRBD2,TRBJ2-5,few,TRBV5-8,TGTGCCAGCAGCTTCAGCGGGGGGCGAGAGACCCAGTACTTC,CASSFSGGRETQYF
TRBD2,TRBJ2-7,-,TRBV19,TGTGCCACCAGCGGGAGAAGATACGAGCAGTACTTC,CATSGRRYEQYF
-,TRBJ2-7,many,TRBV10-3,TGTGCCATCAAGGATGATACCTACGAGCAGTACTTC,CAIKDDTYEQYF
TRBD1,TRBJ1-2,many,TRBV12-3/TRBV12-4,TGTGCCAGCAGTGTGAGCCGGGACAGGGGGCCGGGAAGCTATGGCTACACCTTC,CASSVSRDRGPGSYGYTF
-,TRBJ2-7,many,TRBV20-1,TGCAGTGCTAGAGATCACTCTCGGGGTGACGAGCAGTACTTC,CSARDHSRGDEQYF
TRBD2,TRBJ2-7,many,TRBV2,TGTGCCAGCAGGGGCCGACCGGGGACTAGCGGGAGGTACGAGCAGTACTTC,CASRGRPGTSGRYEQYF
-,TRBJ2-2,-,TRBV6-1,TGTGCCAGCAGTGAAGCCCCAGGGGCTCTCGGGGAGCTGTTTTTT,CASSEAPGALGELFF
TRBD2,TRBJ2-7,many,TRBV20-1,TGCAGTGCGGGAGGACTAGCGGACTACGAGCAGTACTTC,CSAGGLADYEQYF
-,TRBJ2-5,-,TRBV29-1,TGCAGCGTTGAAGATCGAGGGGAGACCCAGTACTTC,CSVEDRGETQYF
-,TRBJ1-1,many,TRBV2,TGTGCCAGCAGTGACCCGATCAGTTGGGCTGAAGCTTTCTTT,CASSDPISWAEAFF
TRBD1,TRBJ1-6,-,TRBV20-1,TGCAGTGCCTCCGGGACAGGGGGTTCACCCCTCCACTTT,CSASGTGGSPLHF
-,TRBJ2-5,many,TRBV6-5,TGTGCCAGCAGACGAAACACCCAAGAGACCCAGTACTTC,CASRRNTQETQYF
-,TRBJ1-5,many,TRBV19,TGTGCCAGTAGCCCAGGTCGGGTTTTTCAGCCCCAGCATTTT,CASSPGRVFQPQHF
-,TRBJ2-7,-,TRBV7-7,TGTGCCAGCAGCTCGGGGGCCAGGGGTAGCTCCTACGAGCAGTACTTC,CASSSGARGSSYEQYF
TRBD2,TRBJ2-7,many,TRBV10-3,TGTGCCATCAGTGAGGGACTAGCTGTCTACGAGCAGTACTTC,CAISEGLAVYEQYF
-,TRBJ2-7,many,TRBV5-1,TGCGCCAGCAGCTTGGCCCTGAGGACCCTTCGCGGTACGAACGAGCAGTACTTC,CASSLALRTLRGTNEQYF
-,TRBJ1-1,many,TRBV24-1,TGTGCCACCGACCGGGCGAACACTGAAGCTTTCTTT,CATDRANTEAFF
TRBD1,TRBJ1-4,-,TRBV10-3,TGTGCCATCAGTGAAACCGGGGACAGCCAAAATGAAAAACTGTTTTTT,CAISETGDSQNEKLFF